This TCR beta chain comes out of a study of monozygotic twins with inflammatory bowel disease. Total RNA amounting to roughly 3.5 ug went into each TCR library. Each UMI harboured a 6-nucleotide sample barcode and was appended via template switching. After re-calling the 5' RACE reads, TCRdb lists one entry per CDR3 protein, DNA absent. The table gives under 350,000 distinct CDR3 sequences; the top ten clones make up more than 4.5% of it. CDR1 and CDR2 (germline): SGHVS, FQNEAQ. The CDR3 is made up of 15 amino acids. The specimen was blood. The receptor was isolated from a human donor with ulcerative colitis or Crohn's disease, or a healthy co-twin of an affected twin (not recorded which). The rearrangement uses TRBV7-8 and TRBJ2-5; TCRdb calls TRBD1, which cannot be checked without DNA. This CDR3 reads CASSLGGKGIPIRDF.